This T cell receptor beta chain was identified during a study of blood T cells in healthy people across ages. Overall study context: With template switching, about one barcoded beta molecule was captured per two T cells. Findings and caveats of the study: As age increased, TCR beta diversity per million T cells fell in a roughly linear fashion.

As concerns this clonotype: Antigen: not known.

CDR1 and CDR2 from the germline V gene are LNHNV and YYDKDF (reference sequence). V gave up 0 bases and J gave up 5 bases, with 7 bases separating them. CDR3 size: 14 residues. PCR was performed a second time for about 7 to 11 cycles using a sample-barcoded 5' primer and a J-beta primer mix. The authors tagged each cDNA molecule using a template-switch adaptor with 12 random nucleotides. TCRdb used MiXCR to reprocess the 5' RACE reads, holding one entry per CDR3 protein. The sample consists of roughly 800,000 distinct CDR3 sequences, over 45% of them appearing once. Sequencing was done on a sample of blood. The source is a man in his thirties or forties in good health. V and J are TRBV15 and TRBJ2-2, with D maybe TRBD2 (5 bases). DNA of the CDR3: TGTGCCACCAGCAGAGAAAGAGGGACCGGGGAGCTGTTTTTT. It encodes CATSRERGTGELFF. Together with reference TRBV15 and TRBJ2-2, the CDR3 gives the full variable domain: DAMVIQNPRYQVTQFGKPVTLSCSQTLNHNVMYWYQQKSSQAPKLLFHYYDKDFNNEADTPDNFQSRRPNTSFCFLDIRSPGLGDTAMYLCATSRERGTGELFFGEGSRLTVL.